This is a list of T cell receptor beta chains from one sample in a study of low-dose radiotherapy and immunotherapy resistance in tumors. TCRdb fed the reads into MiXCR, producing one record per CDR3 protein. The repertoire holds nearly 60,000 distinct CDR3 sequences, 20% to 25% seen once, with 6.5% to 8% in the top ten. The sample in question was PBMCs, obtained after low-dose radiotherapy plus immunotherapy. The receptors were gathered from a male donor with prostate cancer. The CDR3 runs from the conserved cysteine through the conserved F or W. The D gene is left open where the match is weak. Only some rows state a clone size, as once, few, many or a class for expanded clones.

. | TRBJ1-5 | . | TRBV6-1 | TGTGCCATCAGTGAGGCAGGGGATCAGCCCCAGCATTTT | CAISEAGDQPQHF
. | TRBJ1-2 | few | TRBV28 | TGTGCCAGCAGCACAGGGTTCTATGGCTACACCTTC | CASSTGFYGYTF
TRBD1 | TRBJ1-1 | many | TRBV28 | TGTGCCAGCAGTTTAAGACAGGGTATCGGCACTGAAGCTTTCTTT | CASSLRQGIGTEAFF
TRBD1 | TRBJ1-2 | many | TRBV6-5 | TGTGCCAGCAGTTACCTCACAGGGGCAGAGGGCTACACCTTC | CASSYLTGAEGYTF
. | TRBJ2-3 | few | TRBV6-2/TRBV6-3 | TGTGCCAGCAGTACAGGGAGTGGGGGCACAGATACGCAGTATTTT | CASSTGSGGTDTQYF
TRBD1 | TRBJ1-4 | once | TRBV6-5 | TGTGCCAGCAGCTACTTGACAGGGAACGAAAAACTGTTTTTT | CASSYLTGNEKLFF
. | TRBJ2-7 | many | TRBV2 | TGTGCCTCCGGGGCTTACGAGCAGTACTTC | CASGAYEQYF
. | TRBJ1-5 | many | TRBV7-9 | TGTGCCAGCAGCCCCTCGAACAGGGGCAATCAGCCCCAGCATTTT | CASSPSNRGNQPQHF
TRBD2 | TRBJ2-5 | many | TRBV12-3/TRBV12-4 | TGTGCCAGCAGTATCGGACTAGCGGGGGGCAAAGAGACCCAGTACTTC | CASSIGLAGGKETQYF
. | TRBJ2-1 | many | TRBV11-1 | TGTGCCAGCAGCCCCCTGGGGGCCTACAATGAGCAGTTCTTC | CASSPLGAYNEQFF
. | TRBJ2-5 | many | TRBV5-1 | TGCGCCAGCAGCTTGGTCGGGATCCAAGAGACCCAGTACTTC | CASSLVGIQETQYF
TRBD1 | TRBJ2-7 | many | TRBV28 | TGTGCCAGCAGTTGGACCGGGACAGGGTATAATGAGCAGTACTTC | CASSWTGTGYNEQYF
TRBD2 | TRBJ2-1 | many | TRBV19 | TGTGCCAGTAGTAGCGGGAGGTTCGATGAGCAGTTCTTC | CASSSGRFDEQFF
. | TRBJ2-1 | many | TRBV4-3 | TGCGCCAGCAGCCAAGAGGGGGCTAACTACAATGAGCAGTTCTTC | CASSQEGANYNEQFF
. | TRBJ2-2 | few | TRBV14 | TGTGCCAGCAGCCATCATGCGACCGGGGAGCTGTTTTTT | CASSHHATGELFF
TRBD2 | TRBJ2-2 | many | TRBV7-3 | TGTGCCAGCAGCTTAAGCGGGAGCCAAGTCACCGGGGAGCTGTTTTTT | CASSLSGSQVTGELFF
. | TRBJ2-1 | many | TRBV5-6 | TGTGCCAGCAGCTTGGGTCTGTACAATGAGCAGTTCTTC | CASSLGLYNEQFF
. | TRBJ2-7 | many | TRBV5-1 | TGCGCCAGCAGCCCCGGTCAGAGCTCCTACGAGCAGTACTTC | CASSPGQSSYEQYF
. | TRBJ1-1 | many | TRBV4-3 | TGCGCCAGCAGCCAAGATCTTTTTAGGAGCACTGAAGCTTTCTTT | CASSQDLFRSTEAFF
. | TRBJ2-4 | many | TRBV4-3 | TGCGCCAGCAGTCAAGATCCCACCGGGGCCGACGGATTCGCCAAAAACATTCAGTACTTC | CASSQDPTGADGFAKNIQYF
. | TRBJ2-7 | . | TRBV7-8 | TGTGCCAGCAGCTTAGCGGGGGGGTGGGGGCCTGGCGAGCAGTACTTC | CASSLAGGWGPGEQYF
. | TRBJ2-3 | . | TRBV30 | TGTGCCTGGCAACAACTAGCAGCGCAGTATTTT | CAWQQLAAQYF
. | TRBJ2-7 | . | TRBV10-3 | TGTGCCATCAGTGGGGGGGCGCGCCGAACCTACGAGCAGTACTTC | CAISGGARRTYEQYF
TRBD2 | TRBJ2-1 | . | TRBV7-9 | TGTGCCAGCAGCCAAGAGACTAGCGGGGGGGCCCAACGCTTCAATGAGCAGTTCTTC | CASSQETSGGAQRFNEQFF
TRBD2 | TRBJ2-7 | . | TRBV19 | TGTGCCAGTAGGGAGACTAGCGGGATCCCCTACGAGCAGTACTTC | CASRETSGIPYEQYF
. | TRBJ2-1 | many | TRBV7-2 | TGTGCCAGCAGCCCATCATACAATGAGCAGTTCTTC | CASSPSYNEQFF
. | TRBJ1-5 | once | TRBV28 | TGTGCCAGCAGTTTTTCCGGGTCGAGCCTACAGCCCCAGCATTTT | CASSFSGSSLQPQHF
TRBD2 | TRBJ2-7 | . | TRBV11-3 | TGTGCCAGCAGCTACAGAGACGGCTCGGGACTAGCGGGAGTTGGGCAGTACTTC | CASSYRDGSGLAGVGQYF
TRBD1 | TRBJ2-2 | many | TRBV7-2 | TGTGCCAGCTATAAAACAGGGGGCCCTAACACCGGGGAGCTGTTTTTT | CASYKTGGPNTGELFF
. | TRBJ2-7 | . | TRBV10-3 | TGTGCCAGTAGGAACGGAGAGCGGAACTCCTACGAGCAGTACTTC | CASRNGERNSYEQYF
. | TRBJ2-1 | . | TRBV5-6 | . | CASSIYLCSGKQGGSAHEQFF
. | TRBJ2-7 | . | TRBV11-2 | TGCGCCAGCAGCCATCCGGGACTGGCTTCCTACGAGCAGTACTTC | CASSHPGLASYEQYF